This T cell receptor (beta chain) came from a study of blood T cell repertoires in COVID-19 (dated by TCRdb to the early 2020s). Turning to the overall study: The collaborator samples originated in the United States, Italy and Spain and spanned the acute and convalescent phases of COVID-19. The prospective study material was composed of cDNA or gDNA derived from T cells, B-cell-depleted T cells, or PBMCs. Subjects who had been exposed to COVID-19, were actively infected with it, or had recovered from it provided the deeply sampled blood TCRbeta repertoires that made up the dataset. The repertoires were released in a freely available public database intended as a resource for research on the immune response to SARS-CoV-2. Samples came from the ongoing ImmuneRACE study (first 160 participants) plus 1,254 subjects from 6 global collaborators. Nearly every sample came with metadata listing a de-identified subject ID, COVID-19 status, age in years and sex. Where available, HLA class I and class II types were obtained from metadata supplied by the sample provider rather than from assay-based typing. Beyond this particular receptor, the publication reports: How much clinical and demographic metadata was included differed by source and by participant, and the metadata was provided uncurated.

As to this clone: The antigen this receptor binds is unknown. No base quality values were provided; no much bigger clone lies one nucleotide off.

From the cysteine up to the phenylalanine, the CDR3 has a length of 15 residues. Only CDR3 DNA is held: 45 bases, read in frame from base 1. V loses 4 bases at its end and J loses 8 bases; junction bases beyond the gene matches: 9. The germline V gene supplies CDR1 SGHRS and CDR2 YFSETQ. The immunoSEQ Assay, a bias-controlled multiplex PCR, was used to amplify TCRbeta CDR3 regions from genomic DNA. The paper's processing steps were these. Within the assay, amplification of reference gene primers was used to estimate how many nucleated cells each sample contained. To quantify the absolute abundance of each unique TCRbeta CDR3 rearrangement, sequence reads were collapsed and filtered. For each sample, productive Simpson clonality was calculated as the square root of Simpson's diversity index across productive rearrangements. Not all clones reach the TCRdb copy of this immuneACCESS table, which keeps in-frame sequences only. Checked studies attribute under half of the gap to unresolved V genes and leave the rest unexplained. D and trimming come from the DNA, and the V and J calls and clone size come from that table. Present in this sample are 100,000 to 150,000 clones, over 75% of which were seen just once. Approximately 8.7% of the sample rests with the top ten.

Collaborating institutions collected whole blood in K2EDTA tubes following their own protocols. For TCRbeta analysis, collaborator samples were shipped as frozen whole blood, as isolated PBMCs, or as DNA extracted from either sample type. Recombination linked TRBV5-1 to TRBJ2-1, with 10 central nucleotides matching TRBD1. The TCR comes from a man aged 35 to 55 with active or convalescent COVID-19. The material sequenced was peripheral blood. The bases are TGCGCCAGCAGCGAGACAGGGGGCCGGATCGATGAGCAGTTCTTC. Protein translation: CASSETGGRIDEQFF. Reference TRBV5-1 and TRBJ2-1 genes cover what lies past the CDR3, so the full variable domain is KAGVTQTPRYLIKTRGQQVTLSCSPISGHRSVSWYQQTPGQGLQFLFEYFSETQRNKGNFPGRFSGRQFSNSRSEMNVSTLELGDSALYLCASSETGGRIDEQFFGPGTRLTVL.